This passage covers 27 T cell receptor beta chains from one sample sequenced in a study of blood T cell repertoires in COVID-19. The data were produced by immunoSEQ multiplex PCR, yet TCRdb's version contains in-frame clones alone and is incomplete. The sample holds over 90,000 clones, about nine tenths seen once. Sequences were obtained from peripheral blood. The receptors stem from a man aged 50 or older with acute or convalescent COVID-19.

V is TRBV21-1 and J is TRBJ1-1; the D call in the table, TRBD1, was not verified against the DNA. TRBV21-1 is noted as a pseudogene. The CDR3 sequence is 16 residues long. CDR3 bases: TGTGCCAGCAGCAAATCAAAGACAGGATCGAACACTGAAGCTTTCTTT. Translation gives CASSKSKTGSNTEAFF.

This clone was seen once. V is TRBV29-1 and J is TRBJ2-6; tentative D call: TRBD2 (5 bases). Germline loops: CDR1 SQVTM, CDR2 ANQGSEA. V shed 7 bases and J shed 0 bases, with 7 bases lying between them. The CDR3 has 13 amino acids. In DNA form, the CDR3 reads TGCAGCGCGGACTTCTCTGGGGCCAACGTCCTGACTTTC. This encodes CSADFSGANVLTF.

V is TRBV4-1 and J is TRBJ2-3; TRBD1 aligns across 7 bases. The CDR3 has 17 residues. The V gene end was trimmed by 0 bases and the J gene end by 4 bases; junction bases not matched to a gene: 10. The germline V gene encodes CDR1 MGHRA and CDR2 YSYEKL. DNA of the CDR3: TGCGCCAGCAGCCAAGATACACATAGAGGGGGCCCAGATACGCAGTATTTT. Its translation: CASSQDTHRGGPDTQYF.

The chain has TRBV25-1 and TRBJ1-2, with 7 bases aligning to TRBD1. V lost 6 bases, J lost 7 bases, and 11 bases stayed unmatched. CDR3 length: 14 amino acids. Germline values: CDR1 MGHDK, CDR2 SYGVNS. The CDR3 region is CASREDRPPVGYTF. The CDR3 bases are TGTGCCAGCAGGGAGGACAGGCCACCGGTTGGCTACACCTTC.

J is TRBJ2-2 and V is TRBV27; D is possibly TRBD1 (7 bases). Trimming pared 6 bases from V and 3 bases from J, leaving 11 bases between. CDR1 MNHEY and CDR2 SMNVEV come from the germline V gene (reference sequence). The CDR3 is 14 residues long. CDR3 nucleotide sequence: TGTGCCAGCAGACCAGGGGGGTACACCGGGGAGCTGTTTTTT. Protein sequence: CASRPGGYTGELFF.

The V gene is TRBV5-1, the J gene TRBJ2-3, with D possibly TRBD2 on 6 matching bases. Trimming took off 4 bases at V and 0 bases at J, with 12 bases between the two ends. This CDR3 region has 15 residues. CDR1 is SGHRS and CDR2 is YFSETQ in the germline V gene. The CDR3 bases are TGCGCCAGCAGCCTAACCGGGACTAGCACAGATACGCAGTATTTT. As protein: CASSLTGTSTDTQYF.

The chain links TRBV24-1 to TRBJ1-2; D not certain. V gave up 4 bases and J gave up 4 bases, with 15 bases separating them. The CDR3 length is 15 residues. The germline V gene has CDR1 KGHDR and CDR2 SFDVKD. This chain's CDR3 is CATSDSGRAGYGYTF. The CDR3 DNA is TGTGCCACCAGTGACTCGGGCCGGGCGGGCTATGGCTACACCTTC.

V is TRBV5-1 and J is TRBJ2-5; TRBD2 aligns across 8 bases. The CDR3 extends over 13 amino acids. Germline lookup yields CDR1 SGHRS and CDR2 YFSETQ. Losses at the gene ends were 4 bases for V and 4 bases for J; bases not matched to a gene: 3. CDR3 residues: CASSGTSGETQYF. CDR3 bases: TGCGCCAGCAGCGGAACTAGCGGAGAGACCCAGTACTTC.

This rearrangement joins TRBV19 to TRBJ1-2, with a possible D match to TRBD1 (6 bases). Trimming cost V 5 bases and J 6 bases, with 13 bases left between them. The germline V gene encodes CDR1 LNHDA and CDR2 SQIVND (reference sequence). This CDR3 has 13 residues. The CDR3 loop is CASSSIAGDGYTF. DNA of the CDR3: TGTGCCAGTAGTTCCATCGCAGGGGATGGCTACACCTTC.

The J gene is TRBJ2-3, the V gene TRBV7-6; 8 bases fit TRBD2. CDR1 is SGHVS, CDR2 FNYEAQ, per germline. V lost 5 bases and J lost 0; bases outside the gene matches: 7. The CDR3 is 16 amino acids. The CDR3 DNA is TGTGCCAGCAGCATTCTGCGCGGGGGGAGCACAGATACGCAGTATTTT. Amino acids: CASSILRGGSTDTQYF.

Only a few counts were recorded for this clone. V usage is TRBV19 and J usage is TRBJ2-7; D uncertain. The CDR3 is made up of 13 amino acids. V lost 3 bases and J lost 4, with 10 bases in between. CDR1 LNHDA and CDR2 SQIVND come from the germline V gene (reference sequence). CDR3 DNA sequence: TGTGCCAGTAGTATGAATCCCCAGTACGAGCAGTACTTC. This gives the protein CASSMNPQYEQYF.

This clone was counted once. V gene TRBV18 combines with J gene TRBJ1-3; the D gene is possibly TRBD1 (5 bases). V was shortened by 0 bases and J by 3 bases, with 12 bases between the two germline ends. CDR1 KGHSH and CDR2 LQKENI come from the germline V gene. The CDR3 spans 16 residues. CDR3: CASSPPGAVYGNTIYF. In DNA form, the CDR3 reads TGTGCCAGCTCACCACCTGGGGCAGTATATGGAAACACCATATATTTT.

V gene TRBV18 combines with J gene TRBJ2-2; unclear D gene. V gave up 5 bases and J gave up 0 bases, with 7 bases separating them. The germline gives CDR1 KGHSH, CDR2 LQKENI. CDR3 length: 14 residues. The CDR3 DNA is TGTGCCAGCTCAACAATCCCGAACACCGGGGAGCTGTTTTTT. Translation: CASSTIPNTGELFF.

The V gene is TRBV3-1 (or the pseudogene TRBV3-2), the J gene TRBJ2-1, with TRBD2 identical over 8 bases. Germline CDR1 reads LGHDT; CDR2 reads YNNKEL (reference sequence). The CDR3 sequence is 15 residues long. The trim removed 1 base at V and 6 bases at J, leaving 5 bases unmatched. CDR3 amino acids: CASSQGLARSNEQFF. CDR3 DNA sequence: TGTGCCAGCAGCCAAGGACTAGCGAGGAGCAATGAGCAGTTCTTC.

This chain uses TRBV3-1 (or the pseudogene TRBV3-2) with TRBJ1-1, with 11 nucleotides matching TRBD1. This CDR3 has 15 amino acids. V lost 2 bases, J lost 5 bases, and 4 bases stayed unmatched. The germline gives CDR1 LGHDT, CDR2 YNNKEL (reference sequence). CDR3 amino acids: CASSQPGQGGTEAFF. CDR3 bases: TGTGCCAGCAGCCAACCGGGACAGGGGGGAACTGAAGCTTTCTTT.

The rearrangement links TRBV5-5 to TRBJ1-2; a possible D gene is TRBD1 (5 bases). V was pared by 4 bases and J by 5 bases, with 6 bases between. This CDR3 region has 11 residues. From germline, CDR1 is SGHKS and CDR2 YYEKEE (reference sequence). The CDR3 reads CASSPGYGYTF. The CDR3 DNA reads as TGTGCCAGCAGCCCAGGGTATGGCTACACCTTC.

CDR3 nucleotide sequence: TGTGCCAGCAGCTTAGTGCAGGGGGCGTACTACGAGCAGTACTTC. It encodes CASSLVQGAYYEQYF. The chain combines TRBV7-8 with TRBJ2-7; 8 nucleotides agree with TRBD1. Losses at the gene ends were 1 base for V and 3 bases for J; bases not matched to a gene: 5. This CDR3 contains 15 residues. Germline values: CDR1 SGHVS, CDR2 FQNEAQ.

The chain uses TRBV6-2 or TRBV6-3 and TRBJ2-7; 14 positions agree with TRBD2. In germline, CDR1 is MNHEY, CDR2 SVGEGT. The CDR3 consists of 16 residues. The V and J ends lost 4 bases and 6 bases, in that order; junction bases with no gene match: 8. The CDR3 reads CASSSPGTSGSTEQYF. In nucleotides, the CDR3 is TGTGCCAGCAGTTCTCCTGGGACTAGCGGGAGTACCGAGCAGTACTTC.

The CDR3 sequence is CASSEASGRDGYTF. The CDR3 coding sequence is TGTGCCAGCAGTGAAGCCTCAGGGAGGGATGGCTACACCTTC. V gene TRBV25-1 combines with J gene TRBJ1-2; D possibly corresponds to TRBD1 (5 bases). Per the germline V gene, CDR1 is MGHDK and CDR2 is SYGVNS. V was pared by 2 bases and J by 6 bases, with 13 bases between. This CDR3 is 14 amino acids long.

The CDR3 reads CASSPRTSGNQETQYF. The DNA of the CDR3 is TGTGCCAGCAGCCCCCGGACTAGCGGGAACCAAGAGACCCAGTACTTC. V gene TRBV7-8 combines with J gene TRBJ2-5, with 12 bases matching TRBD2. The CDR3 runs to 16 residues. Germline V lookup: CDR1 SGHVS, CDR2 FQNEAQ. Trimming took 5 bases from V and 0 from J; bases not matched to a gene: 4.

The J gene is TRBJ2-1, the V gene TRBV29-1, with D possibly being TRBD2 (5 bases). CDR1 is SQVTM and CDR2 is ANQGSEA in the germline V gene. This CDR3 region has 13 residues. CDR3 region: CRVRGMGYNEQFF. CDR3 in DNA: TGCAGGGTACGGGGAATGGGGTACAATGAGCAGTTCTTC.

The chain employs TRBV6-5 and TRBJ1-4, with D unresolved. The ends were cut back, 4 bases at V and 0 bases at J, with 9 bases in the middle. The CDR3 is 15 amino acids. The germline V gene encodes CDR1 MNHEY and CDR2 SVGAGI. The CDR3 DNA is TGTGCCAGCAGTTGGTTACAGCCAACTAATGAAAAACTGTTTTTT. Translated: CASSWLQPTNEKLFF.

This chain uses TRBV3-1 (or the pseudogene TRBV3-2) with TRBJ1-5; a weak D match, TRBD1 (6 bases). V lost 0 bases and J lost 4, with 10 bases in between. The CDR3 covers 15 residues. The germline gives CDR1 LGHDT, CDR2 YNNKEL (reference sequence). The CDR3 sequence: CASSQEGQGNQPQHF. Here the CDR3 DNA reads TGTGCCAGCAGCCAAGAAGGGCAGGGGAATCAGCCCCAGCATTTT.

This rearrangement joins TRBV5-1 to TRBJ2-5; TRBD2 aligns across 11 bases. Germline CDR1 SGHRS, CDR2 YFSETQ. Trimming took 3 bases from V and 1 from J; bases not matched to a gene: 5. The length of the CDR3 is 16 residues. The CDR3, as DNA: TGCGCCAGCAGCTACACCGGGACTAGCGGCCAAGAGACCCAGTACTTC. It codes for CASSYTGTSGQETQYF.

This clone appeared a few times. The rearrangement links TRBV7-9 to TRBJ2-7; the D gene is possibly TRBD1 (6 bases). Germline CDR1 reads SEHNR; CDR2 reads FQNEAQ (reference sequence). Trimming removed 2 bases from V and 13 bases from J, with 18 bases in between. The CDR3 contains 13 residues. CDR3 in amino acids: CASSLISLDRFYF. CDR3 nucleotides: TGTGCCAGCAGCTTAATATCCCTCGACAGGTTTTACTTC.

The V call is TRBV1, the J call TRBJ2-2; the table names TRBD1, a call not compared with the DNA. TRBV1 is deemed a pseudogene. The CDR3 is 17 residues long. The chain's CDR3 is CTSSHYNTGTGFGELFF. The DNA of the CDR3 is TGCACCAGCAGCCACTACAATACCGGGACAGGGTTCGGGGAGCTGTTTTTT.

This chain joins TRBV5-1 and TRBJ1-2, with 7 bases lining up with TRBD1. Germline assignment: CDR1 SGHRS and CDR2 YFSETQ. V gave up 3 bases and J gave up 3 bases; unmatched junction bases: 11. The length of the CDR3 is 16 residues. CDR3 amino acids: CASSYMRQGFHYGYTF. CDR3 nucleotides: TGCGCCAGCAGCTATATGAGACAGGGATTTCACTATGGCTACACCTTC.